What follows are 32 T cell receptor beta chains derived from one specimen sequenced in a study of T-cell memory formation after mild COVID-19. TCRdb re-derived calls from the 5' RACE reads in MiXCR, one entry per CDR3 protein. The sample consists of 300,000 to 350,000 distinct CDR3 sequences, around an eighth of them appearing once. The source material was PBMCs or a T cell subset sorted from them (not recorded which). The receptors here all came from a man younger than 35 who had mild COVID-19 (a few samples of this study predate the infection). Cell type and time point are not known.

The genes are TRBV7-9 and TRBJ2-5, with 14 nucleotides matching TRBD2. This CDR3 is built from 18 residues. With V trimmed by 5 bases and J by 1 base, 9 bases remained unmatched. Germline CDR1 SEHNR, CDR2 FQNEAQ (reference sequence). The CDR3 DNA follows: TGTGCCAGCAGCCGACTAGCGGGGGGGAATCCCCTCCAAGAGACCCAGTACTTC. This codes for CASSRLAGGNPLQETQYF.

The CDR3 is CASNRGREESPLHF. CDR3 DNA sequence: TGCGCCAGCAACCGGGGCCGAGAAGAATCACCCCTCCACTTT. V and J are TRBV5-1 and TRBJ1-6; a weak D match, TRBD1 (5 bases). The CDR3 loop spans 14 amino acids. V was clipped by 6 bases and J by 10 bases, with 17 bases between them. The V gene's germline CDR1 is SGHRS and CDR2 YFSETQ.

The chain combines TRBV2 with TRBJ2-5; D may match TRBD1 or TRBD2 (5 bases each). Trimming cost V 6 bases and J 6 bases, with 20 bases left between them. Germline V gene data show CDR1 as SNHLY and CDR2 as FYNNEI. The CDR3 totals 15 residues. The CDR3 sequence is CASRVNRDPIQTQYF. CDR3 bases: TGTGCCAGCAGAGTAAACCGGGACCCTATCCAGACCCAGTACTTC.

This clonotype was found a few times. The V and J genes are TRBV4-3 and TRBJ2-1; D is unclear. The CDR3 contains 14 residues. V was pared by 4 bases and J by 4 bases, with 11 bases between. Germline values: CDR1 LGHNA, CDR2 YSLEER. CDR3 sequence reads: CASSPVGLYNEQFF. CDR3 coding DNA: TGCGCCAGCAGCCCGGTTGGGCTATACAATGAGCAGTTCTTC.

The chain joins TRBV4-3 to TRBJ2-7; weak D call: TRBD2 (7 bases). This CDR3 has 14 amino acids. The germline V gene has CDR1 LGHNA and CDR2 YSLEER. The germline V and J ends were trimmed by 0 bases and 5 bases, with 11 bases remaining between them. This chain's CDR3 is CASSQEGGAHEQYV. DNA for the CDR3: TGCGCCAGCAGCCAAGAAGGGGGGGCCCACGAGCAGTACGTC.

CDR3 in amino acids: CASTRERGGRTKNIQYF. The CDR3 region has the DNA TGTGCCAGCACCCGGGAGCGGGGGGGCCGGACCAAAAACATTCAGTACTTC. The rearrangement joins TRBV6-2 or TRBV6-3 to TRBJ2-4; 10 positions agree with TRBD2. There are 17 residues in the CDR3. Looked up from germline, CDR1 is MNHEY and CDR2 is SVGEGT. V gave up 7 bases and J gave up 2 bases; unmatched junction bases: 11.

This clonotype was counted only a few times. The V gene is TRBV7-2, the J gene TRBJ2-5, with D uncertain. CDR1 and CDR2 from the germline V gene are SGHTA and FQGNSA. CDR3 length equals 12 residues. V lost 5 bases, J lost 5 bases, and 9 bases lay in between. CDR3 residues: CASSRSGETQYF. The CDR3 nucleotides are TGTGCCAGCAGCCGATCCGGGGAGACCCAGTACTTC.

Many counts were recorded for this clonotype. The chain is built from TRBV6-5 and TRBJ1-4, with no clear D. Germline V gene data show CDR1 as MNHEY and CDR2 as SVGAGI. The CDR3 covers 17 residues. The V end was cut by 0 bases, the J end by 5 bases, with 16 bases between. The CDR3 bases are TGTGCCAGCAGTTACTCGAAAATTCCTGGGTCGAATGAAAAACTGTTTTTT. Its translation: CASSYSKIPGSNEKLFF.

This clonotype was observed many times. The chain couples TRBV20-1 to TRBJ1-1; D remains unclear. The CDR3 has 13 amino acids. Per germline, CDR1 DFQATT and CDR2 SNEGSKA (reference sequence). V was clipped by 3 bases and J by 6 bases, with 14 bases between them. CDR3 DNA: TGCAGTGCTAGGAGGCAGGCGACCGCTGAAGCTTTCTTT. Residues: CSARRQATAEAFF.

This clonotype turned up a few times. The chain carries TRBV7-6 and TRBJ2-2, with TRBD1 identical over 9 bases. V dropped 5 bases and J dropped 5; count of bases not matched to a gene: 6. Germline CDR1 SGHVS, CDR2 FNYEAQ. This CDR3 is 15 amino acids long. In nucleotides, the CDR3 is TGTGCCAGCAGCCGGACAGGGGAGGGTACCGGGGAGCTGTTTTTT. Amino acid sequence: CASSRTGEGTGELFF.

This clonotype was counted only a few times. The genes are TRBV5-1 and TRBJ2-2; TRBD1 aligns across 7 bases. Germline CDR1 and CDR2: SGHRS and YFSETQ. Trimming at V came to 3 bases and at J to 0 bases, leaving 2 bases not matched to a gene. The CDR3 has 15 residues. CDR3 in DNA: TGCGCCAGCAGCTACCAGGGGGCGAACACCGGGGAGCTGTTTTTT. This codes for CASSYQGANTGELFF.

This clonotype was observed many times. The chain carries TRBV6-5 and TRBJ2-3; TRBD1 agrees at 7 bases. CDR1 is MNHEY, CDR2 SVGAGI, per germline. The CDR3 has 14 amino acids. V was clipped by 6 bases and J by 0 bases; unmatched bases: 3. The chain's CDR3 is CASRQGWSTDTQYF. CDR3 DNA: TGTGCCAGCAGACAGGGGTGGAGCACAGATACGCAGTATTTT.

The chain couples TRBV18 to TRBJ1-1; tentative D call: TRBD1 (6 bases). V lost 5 bases, J lost 4 bases, and 14 bases lay in between. CDR3 size: 14 residues. Germline loops: CDR1 KGHSH, CDR2 LQKENI. The chain's CDR3 is CASSAGQLFTEAFF. In DNA form, the CDR3 reads TGTGCCAGCTCAGCAGGACAGCTATTCACTGAAGCTTTCTTT.

This rearrangement joins TRBV12-3 or TRBV12-4 to TRBJ1-1, with no clear D. CDR3 length equals 14 residues. The V gene lost 1 base and the J gene lost 7 bases, with 13 bases spanning the gap. The CDR3 DNA sequence: TGTGCCAGCAGTTTAGAGCAGACACAGATTGAAGCTTTCTTT. Its translation: CASSLEQTQIEAFF.

J is TRBJ2-6 and V is TRBV4-1; D remains unclear. CDR1 and CDR2 from the germline V gene are MGHRA and YSYEKL. This CDR3 has 15 residues. The V end was cut by 2 bases, the J end by 1 base, with 6 bases between. CDR3 loop: CASSQYESGANVLTF. The DNA for the CDR3 is TGCGCCAGCAGCCAATATGAGTCTGGGGCCAACGTCCTGACTTTC.

CDR3 sequence reads: CASNPGGAYNEQFF. The CDR3, as DNA: TGTGCCAGCAACCCGGGGGGGGCATACAATGAGCAGTTCTTC. The chain links TRBV7-2 to TRBJ2-1; 8 positions agree with TRBD2. The CDR3 consists of 14 residues. Per germline, CDR1 SGHTA and CDR2 FQGNSA. V gave up 7 bases and J gave up 4 bases; unmatched junction bases: 6.

This chain uses TRBV5-1 with TRBJ2-1; 12 positions agree with TRBD2. Germline CDR1 SGHRS, CDR2 YFSETQ. The CDR3 is made up of 15 amino acids. Trimming cost V 0 bases and J 8 bases; bases outside gene matches: 3. The CDR3 is CASSLAASGGDEQFF. The CDR3 DNA follows: TGCGCCAGCAGCTTGGCCGCTAGCGGGGGGGATGAGCAGTTCTTC.

The V gene is TRBV7-9, the J gene TRBJ1-5, with TRBD1 identical over 9 bases. This CDR3 is built from 14 residues. Germline V gene lookup returns CDR1 SEHNR and CDR2 FQNEAQ (reference sequence). V trimming: 5 bases; J trimming: 6 bases; junction bases outside the gene matches: 5. CDR3 bases: TGTGCCAGCAGCCCCACAGGGGGCAGTCAGCCCCAGCATTTT. Its translation is CASSPTGGSQPQHF.

In its sample, this clonotype was seen a few times. The genes are TRBV7-2 and TRBJ2-3; 8 nucleotides match TRBD2. With 5 bases clipped from V and 0 bases from J, the junction kept 10 bases outside the gene matches. CDR3 length equals 17 residues. The V gene's germline CDR1 is SGHTA and CDR2 FQGNSA. The DNA for the CDR3 is TGTGCCAGCAGCATATTAGCGGGGACCCTTAGCACAGATACGCAGTATTTT. Translated, it gives CASSILAGTLSTDTQYF.

This clonotype was counted at least ten times. The V gene is TRBV6-5, the J gene TRBJ2-2, with D possibly being TRBD1 (6 bases). The CDR3 totals 15 residues. The V end lost 2 bases, the J end lost 1 base, and 8 bases lay between the germline ends. The germline V gene encodes CDR1 MNHEY and CDR2 SVGAGI. The CDR3 spells CASSYGQMNTGELFF. The CDR3 coding sequence is TGTGCCAGCAGTTACGGACAGATGAACACCGGGGAGCTGTTTTTT.

The gene calls are TRBV11-2 and TRBJ1-1; no firm D call. The germline CDR1 and CDR2 sequences are SGHAT and FQNNGV. Trimming took 3 bases from V and 4 from J, leaving 12 bases between them. The CDR3 contains 14 residues. In DNA form, the CDR3 reads TGTGCCAGCAGCTTGGACCCAGCGGGCACTGAAGCTTTCTTT. This encodes CASSLDPAGTEAFF.

This clonotype was detected only a few times. The J gene is TRBJ1-1, the V gene TRBV7-2; D is ambiguous. Germline CDR1 reads SGHTA; CDR2 reads FQGNSA. The CDR3 spans 14 residues. Trimming shortened V by 5 bases and J by 1 base, and 11 bases separated the two germline ends. In DNA form, the CDR3 reads TGTGCCAGCAGCGCCGGCTCAGGGAACACTGAAGCTTTCTTT. Translating gives CASSAGSGNTEAFF.

The chain uses TRBV14 and TRBJ1-1; no firm D call. V was trimmed by 3 bases and J by 3 bases, leaving 11 bases between them. Per the germline V gene, CDR1 is SGHDN and CDR2 is FVKESK. CDR3 length equals 14 residues. This CDR3 reads CASSQSWGYTEAFF. For the CDR3, the DNA is TGTGCCAGCAGCCAGTCATGGGGATACACTGAAGCTTTCTTT.

V and J are TRBV18 and TRBJ1-5; possibly TRBD1 for D (6 bases). CDR3 length: 14 residues. Looked up from germline, CDR1 is KGHSH and CDR2 is LQKENI. Trimming left V 5 bases short and J 4 bases short, with 12 bases between. The CDR3 loop reads CASSTGHTNQPQHF. DNA for the CDR3: TGTGCCAGCTCAACGGGACATACGAATCAGCCCCAGCATTTT.

This clonotype has just a few counts. The rearrangement uses TRBV9 and TRBJ2-3; D possibly uses TRBD1 or TRBD2 (5 bases each). CDR1 SGDLS and CDR2 YYNGEE come from the germline V gene. This CDR3 has 16 amino acids. V dropped 0 bases and J dropped 1 base, with 12 bases sitting between them. The CDR3 DNA reads TGTGCCAGCAGCGTAGACCCGGGGCGGGGCACAGATACGCAGTATTTT. This encodes CASSVDPGRGTDTQYF.

This chain connects TRBV29-1 to TRBJ1-2, with 9 bases that match TRBD1. V trimming: 5 bases; J trimming: 7 bases; junction bases outside the gene matches: 5. CDR3 size: 12 residues. Germline CDR1 reads SQVTM; CDR2 reads ANQGSEA. The CDR3 loop reads CSVRDRASGYTF. In nucleotides, the CDR3 is TGCAGCGTTCGGGACAGGGCCAGTGGCTACACCTTC.

In its sample, this clonotype was seen a few times. This chain uses TRBV11-2 with TRBJ2-3, with 9 bases aligning to TRBD2. The germline CDR1 and CDR2 sequences are SGHAT and FQNNGV. The CDR3 totals 16 residues. V shed 4 bases and J 0 bases; nucleotides not matched to a gene: 5. This CDR3 is CASSYNAGGSTDTQYF. The CDR3 coding sequence is TGTGCCAGCAGCTACAACGCGGGGGGGAGCACAGATACGCAGTATTTT. The full variable domain, with the rest looked up from reference TRBV11-2 and TRBJ2-3, is EAGVAQSPRYKIIEKRQSVAFWCNPISGHATLYWYQQILGQGPKLLIQFQNNGVVDDSQLPKDRFSAERLKGVDSTLKIQPAKLEDSAVYLCASSYNAGGSTDTQYFGPGTRLTVL.

J is TRBJ2-4 and V is TRBV20-1; 14 bases map to TRBD2. The CDR3 is made up of 18 amino acids. CDR1 DFQATT and CDR2 SNEGSKA come from the germline V gene (reference sequence). Unmatched junction bases numbered 14, after V lost 3 bases and J lost 7 bases. The CDR3 is CSARDRIMGLAGENIQYF. CDR3 DNA sequence: TGCAGTGCTAGGGATAGGATAATGGGACTAGCGGGGGAGAACATTCAGTACTTC.

The chain uses TRBV5-6 and TRBJ2-5; 7 bases are a match to TRBD1. Germline lookup yields CDR1 SGHDT and CDR2 YYEEEE. With V trimmed by 2 bases and J by 4 bases, 5 bases remained unmatched. The CDR3 is 14 amino acids. CDR3 amino acids: CASSFISGGETQYF. In DNA form, the CDR3 reads TGTGCCAGCAGCTTTATTTCAGGGGGAGAGACCCAGTACTTC.

This chain connects TRBV25-1 to TRBJ1-2; D might be TRBD1 (5 bases). The V end was cut by 3 bases, the J end by 4 bases, with 18 bases between. CDR1 is MGHDK, CDR2 SYGVNS, per germline. The CDR3 has 16 amino acids. DNA of the CDR3: TGTGCCAGCAGTGAGGCGGGAACAGGATTACTCTATGGCTACACCTTC. Amino acid sequence: CASSEAGTGLLYGYTF.

This clonotype is medium-sized. The chain joins TRBV20-1 to TRBJ1-2; weak D call: TRBD1 (5 bases). Germline V gene data show CDR1 as DFQATT and CDR2 as SNEGSKA (reference sequence). V was pared by 5 bases and J by 4 bases, with 8 bases between. CDR3 length: 11 amino acids. The DNA for the CDR3 is TGCAGTGCTGACGACAGCTATGGCTACACCTTC. As protein: CSADDSYGYTF.

There are a few counts of this clonotype. The chain uses TRBV6-5 and TRBJ2-2; D unclear. V dropped 7 bases and J dropped 2 bases, with 14 bases sitting between them. The CDR3 has 15 residues. Germline V gene sequence: CDR1 MNHEY, CDR2 SVGAGI. The CDR3 loop is CASNKDTPNTGELFF. The CDR3 DNA is TGTGCCAGCAATAAAGACACGCCCAACACCGGGGAGCTGTTTTTT.